This TCR beta chain was sequenced in a study of regulatory T cells in long-lasting Graves disease. About the research overall: Antithyroid drugs had been given to newly diagnosed Graves' patients for under 3 months.

Time point noted: newly diagnosed GD, antithyroid drugs for less than 3 months. PBMC-derived RNA was used for the TCR library. Construction of the TCR beta libraries employed iRepertoire HTBI primers in conjunction with Arm-PCR of CDR3 regions. TCRdb fed the multiplex PCR reads into MiXCR, producing one record per CDR3 protein. This sample carries about 620,000 distinct CDR3 sequences, approximately 15% of them seen once, and the ten largest clones take about 18%. Broader study findings: For persistent Graves' patients, TCR diversity was lower than for newly diagnosed ones.

In this sample, this clonotype turned up many times. What it binds is not known. Per the germline V gene, CDR1 is KGHDR and CDR2 is SFDVKD. The CDR3 is made up of 13 amino acids. The junction had 4 bases not matched to a gene; V was cut back by 9 bases and J by 5 bases. These data are also associated with another study on T cells in Graves' hyperthyroidism and ophthalmopathy. As that report states: First-round RT-PCR with HTBI primers amplified the TCR CDR3 region. The blood repertoire included most of the expanded thyroid clonotypes above 0.001.

The receptor was derived from a woman aged 30 to 39 with Graves disease. Sequenced here: peripheral blood mononuclear cells (PBMCs), sampled at new diagnosis, from a patient treated with antithyroid drugs. The gene calls are TRBV24-1 and TRBJ1-5, with TRBD1 matching over 9 bases. The DNA of the CDR3 is TGTGCCACCCAGGGACAGGGACATCAGCCCCAGCATTTT. It translates to CATQGQGHQPQHF.